Sequencing of this TCR beta chain was carried out in a study of shared clonotypes between healthy human individuals (dated by TCRdb to the early 2020s). Regarding the research as a whole: The cohort comprised two women and a few men aged 18 to 49 years. Libraries were prepared and TCR repertoires were sequenced by different laboratories using diverse techniques, in order to increase sequencing depth and limit assay-specific biases. Between about 0.94 and 10 billion PBMCs per donor were obtained by leukapheresis. To estimate repertoire size and how much clonotype sharing occurs between individuals, the study deeply sequenced the blood TCR repertoires of five healthy adults. For each donor, CD4 naive and CD4 memory were each run on three plates, CD8 naive on two plates, and CD8 memory on one plate. Study-wide findings and limitations: Even with the large sequencing depth, rarefaction of the sorted-subset datasets indicated that sequencing was incomplete. Compared with non-shared clonotypes, clonotypes shared by all four sorted-subset donors had higher generation probabilities. The genetic and exposure-history diversity represented was limited by the small number of donors. Based on pairwise subsampling, the degree of clonotype sharing among donors was expected to be affected by sequencing depth. When several donors were compared, the shared fraction of clonotypes was around 5.1% for naive CD4, approximately 3.3% for naive CD8, 2% to 2.5% for memory CD4, and approximately 0.4% for memory CD8. Naive subsets generally had larger estimated clonotype richness than memory subsets did. Sampling was limited to blood, and TCR repertoires in tissue likely differ from TCR repertoires in blood.

Using the deep immunoSEQ assay, multiplex PCR amplified TCR CDR3 regions from genomic DNA. Extracted genomic DNA from each cell subset was spread evenly across all wells of several immunoSEQ 96-well plates, with each plate serving as a replicate. Each replicate PCR for sorted subsets received about 200 ng genomic DNA, equal to about 29,000 T cell genomes. Purified libraries were quantified with a Qubit 3.0 fluorometer, sized on a Bioanalyzer 2100, and re-quantified with the KAPA Library Quantification kit. A separate single-read 150-cycle Illumina NextSeq 550 flow cell was used to sequence each immunoSEQ 96-well plate. The study's processing was this. The immunoSEQ output contained only junctional sequences without quality scores, so filtering could not match that applied to full-length reads. Sequences were annotated with PyIR, a Python wrapper for IgBLAST v1.9, using IMGT germline references to assign V/J genes and CDR3. Reads were filtered out if the reads had weak V/J assignments (E-value above 1e-6), no CDR3, stop codons, out-of-frame junctions, or ambiguous translated residues. V3J clonotypes were defined as sequences sharing an identical inferred V gene, J gene, and CDR3 amino acid sequence. The percentage overlap between two repertoires was calculated by dividing the number of shared unique clonotypes by the size of the smaller repertoire. Three approaches were used to assess repertoire richness: RTK rarefaction, the Chao1 estimator, and Recon v2.1 estimates of unobserved clonotypes. For all TCRbeta clonotypes obtained by the gDNA method from a few donors, generation probabilities were computed with OLGA. TCRdb carries this immuneACCESS record with in-frame sequences only. Its versions omit some clonotypes, under half of them owing to an unresolved V gene in the studies checked, with the rest unexplained. That table furnishes V, J and clone size, whereas the DNA furnished D and trimming. The sample table lists around 1.4 million clones, approximately 98.5% of them with a count of one. Clones ranked in the top ten supply approximately 0.38% of the sample.

V lost 1 base and J lost 4 bases; the stretch between them is 16 bases long. Counted from cysteine to phenylalanine, this CDR3 has 16 amino acids. The read is trimmed to its CDR3 DNA, 48 bases read in frame from base 1. CDR1 and CDR2 were assigned from the germline V gene (reference sequence) as LNHNV and YYDKDF. Donors were healthy HIV-negative adults with no recently reported acute infections or vaccinations. Only Caucasian adults living in Nashville, Tennessee, USA were represented among the donors. Magnetic negative selection was used to enrich CD4+ T cells, after which naive cells were positively selected on CD45RA and the negative fraction became the memory subset. Blood was collected by leukapheresis, and PBMCs were isolated by Ficoll-Histopaque density gradient centrifugation and then cryopreserved in liquid nitrogen vapor phase. Purity and quantity of every magnetically sorted T cell population were checked by analytical flow cytometry. Genomic DNA was isolated from each sorted fraction and quantified by UV absorbance on a Nanodrop 2000c.

Note on this clone: Its specific antigen is unknown. Base qualities are missing; no much larger clone stands one base away.

The sequence was collected from a man aged 30 to 45 in good health. The specimen sequenced was naive CD4+ T cells sorted from blood. What the cell subset or site label conveys for this sample: CD45RA+ positively selected. The V gene is TRBV15 and the J gene is TRBJ1-2; TRBD1 is possibly the D segment (6 matching bases). The CDR3 is CATSRGSRDTGYGYTF. The sequence in DNA is TGTGCCACCAGCAGAGGGTCCCGGGACACCGGCTATGGCTACACCTTC.